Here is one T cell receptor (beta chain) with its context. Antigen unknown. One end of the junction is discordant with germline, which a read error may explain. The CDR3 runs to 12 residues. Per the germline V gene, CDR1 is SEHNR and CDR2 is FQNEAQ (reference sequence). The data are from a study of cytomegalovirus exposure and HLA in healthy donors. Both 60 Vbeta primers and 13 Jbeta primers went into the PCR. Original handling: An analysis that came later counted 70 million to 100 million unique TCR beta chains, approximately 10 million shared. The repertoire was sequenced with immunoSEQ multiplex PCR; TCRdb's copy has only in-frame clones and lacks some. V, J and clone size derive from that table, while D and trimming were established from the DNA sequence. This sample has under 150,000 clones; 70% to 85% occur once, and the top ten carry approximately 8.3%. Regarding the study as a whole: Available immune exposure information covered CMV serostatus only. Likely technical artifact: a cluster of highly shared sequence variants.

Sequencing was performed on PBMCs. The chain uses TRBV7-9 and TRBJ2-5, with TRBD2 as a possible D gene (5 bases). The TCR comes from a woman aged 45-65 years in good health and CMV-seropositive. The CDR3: CASSTRRTSLDF. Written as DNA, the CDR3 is TGTGCCAGCAGCACCCGACGGACTTCCTTGGACTTC.